This is a list of T cell receptor beta chains from one sample in a study of blood T cell repertoires in COVID-19. Some clones are missing from TCRdb's copy, which holds only in-frame ones; the method was immunoSEQ multiplex PCR. The sample lists 100,000 or so clones; 80% to 95% were seen once. Sample: peripheral blood. These receptors all come from a woman aged 60-75 years with active COVID-19. Each CDR3 is given with its conserved first and last residue. The D gene is left open where the match is weak. Clone size, where shown, is once, few, many, or a class for clones that have expanded.

d_call j_call v_call clone_size cdr3_aa cdr3_nt
- TRBJ1-1 TRBV4-2 - CASSQERGGTEAFF TGTGCCAGCAGCCAAGAAAGGGGGGGAACTGAAGCTTTCTTT
TRBD1 TRBJ1-5 TRBV10-2 few CASSEVRGQPQHF TGCGCCAGCAGTGAAGTCAGGGGGCAGCCCCAGCATTTT
- TRBJ2-1 TRBV24-1 - CATSDPPTNEQFF TGTGCCACCAGTGATCCACCTACCAATGAGCAGTTCTTC
TRBD2 TRBJ2-7 TRBV2 - CASSYGTSGAYEQYF TGTGCCAGCAGTTATGGGACTAGCGGGGCATACGAGCAGTACTTC
TRBD2 TRBJ2-3 TRBV24-1 - CATSASAGGGFDTDTQYF TGTGCCACCAGTGCGTCAGCGGGGGGAGGATTCGATACAGATACGCAGTATTTT
TRBD1 TRBJ1-5 TRBV9 - CASSVGQGPNQPQHF TGTGCCAGCAGCGTGGGACAGGGGCCAAATCAGCCCCAGCATTTT
- TRBJ2-7 TRBV28 - CASSSGDSYNYEQHF TGTGCCAGCAGCTCCGGGGACTCTTATAACTACGAGCAGCACTTC
TRBD1 TRBJ1-5 TRBV19 - CASGANRGGQPQHF TGTGCCAGTGGGGCTAACAGGGGTGGTCAGCCCCAGCATTTT
TRBD1 TRBJ2-7 TRBV27 - CASSSSSGGHEQYF TGTGCCAGCAGTTCCTCCTCAGGGGGCCACGAGCAGTACTTC
- TRBJ1-2 TRBV19 - CASSRGRPGYTF TGTGCCAGTAGTCGTGGGAGGCCTGGCTACACCTTC
- TRBJ2-3 TRBV25-1 - CASSTGVSTDTQYF TGTGCCAGCAGTACGGGTGTTAGTACAGATACGCAGTATTTT
TRBD2 TRBJ2-3 TRBV27 - CASSALAGSGTDTQYF TGTGCCAGCAGTGCGTTAGCGGGATCCGGAACAGATACGCAGTATTTT
- TRBJ2-2 TRBV5-4 - CASTPPGRSGELFF TGTGCCAGCACCCCCCCGGGGAGGTCCGGGGAGCTGTTTTTT
TRBD1 TRBJ2-3 TRBV18 - CASSLDRGPDTQYF TGTGCCAGCTCACTGGACAGGGGGCCGGATACGCAGTATTTT
TRBD2 TRBJ2-1 TRBV7-2 - CASSLGSGTSGYNEQFF TGTGCCAGCAGCTTAGGTTCCGGGACTAGCGGCTACAATGAGCAGTTCTTC
TRBD1 TRBJ1-4 TRBV5-4 - CASSYRGTGDEKLFF TGTGCCAGCAGTTACAGAGGGACAGGGGATGAAAAACTGTTTTTT
- TRBJ2-7 TRBV28 - CASDNSYEQYF TGTGCCAGCGACAATTCTTACGAGCAGTACTTC
- TRBJ2-5 TRBV7-2 - CASSFSPGQETQYF TGTGCCAGCAGCTTTTCCCCCGGCCAAGAGACCCAGTACTTC
- TRBJ1-1 TRBV7-2 once CASSLAPPGTRAFF TGTGCCAGCAGCTTAGCCCCCCCAGGGACAAGGGCTTTCTTT
TRBD1 TRBJ1-1 TRBV2 - CASRGQGTSEAFF TGTGCCAGCAGGGGACAGGGTACGTCTGAAGCTTTCTTT
- TRBJ1-1 TRBV6-5 once CASSYSQGRSTAFF TGTGCCAGCAGTTACTCACAGGGTAGGTCGACAGCTTTCTTT
- TRBJ2-4 TRBV5-1 - CASSLNDGVAKNIQYF TGCGCCAGCAGCCTAAACGACGGGGTAGCCAAAAACATTCAGTACTTC
TRBD1 TRBJ2-7 TRBV11-3 - CASSLRQGYEQYF TGTGCCAGCAGCTTAAGACAGGGCTACGAGCAGTACTTC
TRBD1 TRBJ2-1 TRBV5-1 - CASSLAPGQTYNEQFF TGCGCCAGCAGCTTGGCACCGGGACAGACCTACAATGAGCAGTTCTTC
TRBD1 TRBJ1-5 TRBV7-6 - CASSLRQGKANQPQHF TGTGCCAGCAGCTTGAGACAGGGCAAGGCAAATCAGCCCCAGCATTTT
- TRBJ1-6 TRBV9 few CASRKEGESSYNSPLHF TGTGCCAGCAGGAAAGAGGGGGAAAGCTCCTATAATTCACCCCTCCACTTT
TRBD2 TRBJ2-5 TRBV9 - CASSVASGSGSWETQYF TGTGCCAGCAGCGTAGCCTCGGGTAGCGGGAGTTGGGAGACCCAGTACTTC
- TRBJ2-7 TRBV11-2 - CASSLGEGIYEQYF TGTGCCAGCAGCTTAGGAGAGGGAATCTACGAGCAGTACTTC
TRBD1 TRBJ2-3 TRBV7-7 - CASSPNPAGTGGDTQYF TGTGCCAGCAGCCCGAACCCAGCCGGGACAGGGGGAGATACGCAGTATTTT
- TRBJ1-5 TRBV4-1 few CASSKWVGGNQPQHF TGCGCCAGCAGCAAATGGGTAGGGGGCAATCAGCCCCAGCATTTT
TRBD2 TRBJ2-1 TRBV7-8 - CASSPIAGGRNEQFF TGTGCCAGCAGCCCAATAGCGGGGGGGCGGAATGAGCAGTTCTTC
TRBD1 TRBJ1-1 TRBV5-6 - CASSLRRGQMNTEAFF TGTGCCAGCAGCTTAAGGAGGGGACAGATGAACACTGAAGCTTTCTTT
TRBD2 TRBJ2-2 TRBV11-2 - CASRPLAGDTGELFF TGTGCCAGCAGACCACTAGCGGGAGACACCGGGGAGCTGTTTTTT
TRBD2 TRBJ2-7 TRBV12-5 once CASGPRGAGVLYEQYF TGTGCTAGTGGTCCCCGGGGTGCGGGAGTCCTCTACGAGCAGTACTTC
TRBD2 TRBJ2-3 TRBV3-1/TRBV3-2 - CASSHLAGHTDTQYF TGTGCCAGCAGCCACTTAGCGGGACACACAGATACGCAGTATTTT
- TRBJ1-1 TRBV28 - CASSLLFQSEAFF TGTGCCAGCAGTTTATTGTTCCAGTCTGAAGCTTTCTTT
- TRBJ1-5 TRBV28 - CASTPATNQPQHF TGTGCCAGCACCCCAGCGACCAATCAGCCCCAGCATTTT
- TRBJ1-1 TRBV3-1/TRBV3-2 - CASSRQGSWDTEAFF TGTGCCAGCAGCCGGCAGGGATCGTGGGACACTGAAGCTTTCTTT
- TRBJ1-4 TRBV27 - CASSLTRVGEKLFF TGTGCCAGCAGTTTGACCAGGGTCGGGGAAAAACTGTTTTTT
TRBD1 TRBJ1-6 TRBV19 - CASRTGPRDSPLHF TGTGCCAGTCGGACAGGCCCTAGGGATTCACCCCTCCACTTT
TRBD1 TRBJ2-4 TRBV6-5 - CATIRGLFKNIQYF TGTGCCACTATCAGGGGGCTTTTCAAAAACATTCAGTACTTC
- TRBJ1-2 TRBV6-2/TRBV6-3 - CASSYSQTSGVGYTF TGTGCCAGCAGTTACTCACAGACATCGGGGGTCGGCTACACCTTC
TRBD2 TRBJ2-7 TRBV27 once CASSFQGLAFYEQYF TGTGCCAGCAGTTTCCAGGGACTAGCGTTCTACGAGCAGTACTTC
TRBD1 TRBJ1-4 TRBV28 - CASSRDRVRRTSKNEKLFF TGTGCCAGCAGCCGTGACAGGGTGCGGCGTACTAGTAAAAATGAAAAACTGTTTTTT
- TRBJ1-2 TRBV4-1 - CASSQGRISNYGYTF TGCGCCAGCAGCCAAGGGAGGATATCTAACTATGGCTACACCTTC
TRBD2 TRBJ2-1 TRBV6-4 - CASSDQPSGLGEQFF TGTGCCAGCAGTGACCAGCCTAGCGGGTTGGGTGAGCAGTTCTTC
TRBD1 TRBJ1-2 TRBV29-1 - CSVDLDRGLVDGYTF TGCAGCGTTGACCTGGACAGGGGGCTAGTCGATGGCTACACCTTC
- TRBJ2-3 TRBV6-6 - CASRNTGSDTQYF TGTGCCAGCAGAAACACAGGGTCCGATACGCAGTATTTT
- TRBJ2-7 TRBV21-1 - CASSKENRPAGDSCEQYF TGTGCCAGCAGCAAAGAAAATCGGCCGGCCGGTGACTCTTGCGAGCAGTACTTC
TRBD1 TRBJ1-1 TRBV3-1/TRBV3-2 - CASSLDRYTEAFF TGTGCCAGCAGCCTGGACAGGTACACTGAAGCTTTCTTT
TRBD1 TRBJ1-5 TRBV27 few CASGQGRNQPQHF TGTGCCAGTGGACAGGGGCGAAATCAGCCCCAGCATTTT
- TRBJ1-1 TRBV6-5 - CASRTDARGPEAFF TGTGCCAGCAGAACCGATGCCAGGGGACCTGAAGCTTTCTTT
TRBD2 TRBJ2-2 TRBV29-1 - CSVEVTSGRRVTGELFF TGCAGCGTTGAAGTGACTAGCGGGAGACGGGTCACCGGGGAGCTGTTTTTT
TRBD1 TRBJ2-7 TRBV28 - CASTSGTGVSKQYF TGTGCCAGCACCTCCGGGACAGGGGTTTCTAAGCAGTACTTC
- TRBJ1-6 TRBV6-5 - CASSPRGGIGSPLHF TGTGCCAGCAGTCCTCGGGGGGGCATCGGCTCACCCCTCCACTTT
- TRBJ1-1 TRBV12-3/TRBV12-4 - CASNRHGTLDAFF TGTGCCAGCAACAGACACGGGACACTGGATGCTTTCTTT
- TRBJ1-2 TRBV7-2 - CASSLGGHAEPNYGYTF TGTGCCAGCAGCTTAGGGGGGCACGCGGAGCCAAACTATGGCTACACCTTC